Below, 19 T cell receptor beta chains from the same sample are listed, as sequenced in a study of T cell responses to AZD1222 COVID-19 vaccine. Profiling relied on immunoSEQ multiplex PCR, and the TCRdb table lists in-frame clones only, not all of them. The data contain 150,000 to 200,000 clones, around 87% of them seen just once; the ten biggest clones take up 6% to 8%. The sample was peripheral blood, taken on day 0 of AZD1222 vaccination. The source is an adult in good health.

In this sample, this clone turned up once. The chain combines TRBV10-3 with TRBJ2-6; 11 bases map to TRBD2. CDR3 length: 18 amino acids. V was clipped by 3 bases and J by 0 bases; unmatched bases: 4. CDR1 is ENHRY and CDR2 is SYGVKD in the germline V gene. For the CDR3, the DNA is TGTGCCATCAGTGAAAGACTAGCGGGATCCTCTGGGGCCAACGTCCTGACTTTC. It yields the protein CAISERLAGSSGANVLTF.

The V gene is TRBV7-3, the J gene TRBJ1-5; D remains unclear. Trimming removed 5 bases at V and 9 bases at J, with 14 bases between. This CDR3 comprises 13 residues. Germline V gene lookup returns CDR1 SGHTA and CDR2 FQGTGA. This chain's CDR3 is CASSAPERPPQHF. The CDR3 region has the DNA TGTGCCAGCAGCGCCCCGGAGCGCCCGCCCCAGCATTTT.

The chain combines TRBV15 with TRBJ1-2; D is unclear. V lost 0 bases and J 8 bases, leaving 13 bases between the germline ends. Germline CDR1 LNHNV, CDR2 YYDKDF (reference sequence). CDR3 length equals 14 residues. CDR3: CATSRDGREKGYTF. The DNA for the CDR3 is TGTGCCACCAGCAGAGACGGACGGGAAAAGGGCTACACCTTC. The whole variable domain, filled in from reference TRBV15 and TRBJ1-2, reads DAMVIQNPRYQVTQFGKPVTLSCSQTLNHNVMYWYQQKSSQAPKLLFHYYDKDFNNEADTPDNFQSRRPNTSFCFLDIRSPGLGDTAMYLCATSRDGREKGYTFGSGTRLTVV.

The genes are TRBV30 and TRBJ1-1; weak D call: TRBD1 (5 bases). There are 15 residues in the CDR3. V lost 0 bases and J lost 1, with 12 bases in between. Germline V gene lookup returns CDR1 GTSNPN and CDR2 SVGIG (reference sequence). The CDR3 region is CAWSVLLRGNTEAFF. The CDR3 nucleotides are TGTGCCTGGAGTGTACTATTAAGGGGGAACACTGAAGCTTTCTTT.

The chain combines TRBV5-5 with TRBJ2-7; TRBD2 matches at 8 bases. From germline, CDR1 is SGHKS and CDR2 YYEKEE (reference sequence). Trimming cost V 3 bases and J 3 bases; bases outside gene matches: 8. The CDR3 consists of 15 residues. CDR3 bases: TGTGCCAGCAGCTCCCGGGTAGCGGGGATCTACGAGCAGTACGTC. Amino acid sequence: CASSSRVAGIYEQYV.

The J gene is TRBJ2-6, the V gene TRBV5-6; D is unresolved. This CDR3 region has 18 residues. The V end lost 4 bases, the J end lost 5 bases, and 22 bases lay between the germline ends. Germline V gene lookup returns CDR1 SGHDT and CDR2 YYEEEE. CDR3 protein: CASSDLLRISVRANVLTF. In DNA, the CDR3 is TGTGCCAGCAGCGATCTCCTTCGGATCTCTGTTAGGGCCAACGTCCTGACTTTC.

The genes are TRBV25-1 and TRBJ1-6; TRBD1 is a possible D gene (5 bases). Trimming took off 4 bases at V and 6 bases at J, with 16 bases between the two ends. This CDR3 region has 16 residues. The germline gives CDR1 MGHDK, CDR2 SYGVNS. CDR3 sequence reads: CASSGSLGTANSPLHF. CDR3 DNA sequence: TGTGCCAGCAGTGGATCCCTGGGGACGGCTAATTCACCCCTCCACTTT.

The gene calls are TRBV7-6 and TRBJ1-3; D is uncertain. The CDR3 loop spans 15 amino acids. Trimming cost V 5 bases and J 4 bases, with 15 bases left between them. The germline V gene encodes CDR1 SGHVS and CDR2 FNYEAQ. DNA of the CDR3: TGTGCCAGCAGCCCCGCCGGTGAATCGGGAAACACCATATATTTT. Amino acid sequence: CASSPAGESGNTIYF. The full variable domain, in which reference TRBV7-6 and TRBJ1-3 provide the parts outside the CDR3, is GAGVSQSPRYKVTKRGQDVALRCDPISGHVSLYWYRQALGQGPEFLTYFNYEAQQDKSGLPNDRFSAERPEGSISTLTIQRTEQRDSAMYRCASSPAGESGNTIYFGEGSWLTVV.

The J gene is TRBJ2-3, the V gene TRBV13; weak D call: TRBD1 (5 bases). The CDR3 has 15 amino acids. Per the germline V gene, CDR1 is PRHDT and CDR2 is FYEKMQ (reference sequence). V shed 2 bases and J shed 4 bases, with 13 bases lying between them. CDR3 coding DNA: TGTGCCAGCAGCTTATCAGGGATGTTATCAGATACGCAGTATTTT. This gives the protein CASSLSGMLSDTQYF.

The J gene is TRBJ2-5, the V gene TRBV7-2; maybe TRBD2 (6 bases). CDR3 length: 15 amino acids. Trimming pared 6 bases from V and 2 bases from J, leaving 16 bases between. Germline V lookup: CDR1 SGHTA, CDR2 FQGNSA. The CDR3 spells CASSLLTGVQETQYF. The CDR3 bases are TGTGCCAGCAGTCTCCTAACGGGGGTACAAGAGACCCAGTACTTC. The full variable domain, in which reference TRBV7-2 and TRBJ2-5 provide the parts outside the CDR3, is GAGVSQSPSNKVTEKGKDVELRCDPISGHTALYWYRQSLGQGLEFLIYFQGNSAPDKSGLPSDRFSAERTGGSVSTLTIQRTQQEDSAVYLCASSLLTGVQETQYFGPGTRLLVL.

This sequence joins TRBV18 and TRBJ2-1, with D unclear. Germline assignment: CDR1 KGHSH and CDR2 LQKENI. Trimming cost V 3 bases and J 1 base, with 10 bases left between them. CDR3 size: 15 residues. The CDR3, as DNA: TGTGCCAGCTCACCCCTGGTCGGGTCCTACAATGAGCAGTTCTTC. Translated: CASSPLVGSYNEQFF.

The chain joins TRBV1 to TRBJ1-5; no check of the table's D call, TRBD1, against the DNA was made. TRBV1 represents a pseudogene. This CDR3 is 14 amino acids long. CDR3 sequence reads: CTSRRRDSRQPQHF. CDR3 DNA: TGCACCAGCAGGCGCAGGGACAGCCGGCAGCCCCAGCATTTT.

This clone was recorded only once. The CDR3, as DNA: TGTGCCAGCAGCGTAGAGGACGGTCCTAACTATGGCTACACCTTC. This sequence encodes CASSVEDGPNYGYTF. The chain has TRBV9 and TRBJ1-2; D call uncertain. There are 15 residues in the CDR3. Germline V gene data show CDR1 as SGDLS and CDR2 as YYNGEE. V was trimmed by 0 bases and J by 0 bases, leaving 9 bases between them.

The V gene is TRBV24-1, the J gene TRBJ2-3, with 7 nucleotides matching TRBD1. Losses at the gene ends were 3 bases for V and 4 bases for J; bases not matched to a gene: 9. The CDR3 extends over 16 amino acids. CDR1 and CDR2 (germline): KGHDR, SFDVKD. This CDR3 is CATSDPHRGMPDTQYF. CDR3 coding DNA: TGTGCCACCAGTGATCCCCACAGGGGAATGCCAGATACGCAGTATTTT.

The CDR3 DNA sequence: TGCAGCGTTGAAGCGGCAGGGTACGAGCAGTACTTC. Translation gives CSVEAAGYEQYF. The chain employs TRBV29-1 and TRBJ2-7, with a weak D call TRBD1 (5 bases). The CDR3 has 12 residues. CDR1 and CDR2 from the germline V gene are SQVTM and ANQGSEA. Trimming removed 1 base from V and 4 bases from J, with 8 bases in between.

The gene calls are TRBV7-9 and TRBJ1-2; D call uncertain. Trimming removed 2 bases at V and 0 bases at J, with 7 bases between. The CDR3 spans 14 residues. CDR1 is SEHNR and CDR2 is FQNEAQ in the germline V gene (reference sequence). The CDR3 nucleotides read TGTGCCAGCAGCTTAACAGAAACTAACTATGGCTACACCTTC. Its protein product is CASSLTETNYGYTF. Variable domain in full (rest from reference TRBV7-9 and TRBJ1-2): DTGVSQNPRHKITKRGQNVTFRCDPISEHNRLYWYRQTLGQGPEFLTYFQNEAQLEKSRLLSDRFSAERPKGSFSTLEIQRTEQGDSAMYLCASSLTETNYGYTFGSGTRLTVV.

This chain uses TRBV3-1 (or the pseudogene TRBV3-2) with TRBJ1-6; D remains unclear. Trimming removed 0 bases from V and 0 bases from J, with 9 bases in between. This CDR3 spans 17 amino acids. The V gene's germline CDR1 is LGHDT and CDR2 YNNKEL (reference sequence). CDR3 sequence: CASSQDIRNSYNSPLHF. CDR3 in DNA: TGTGCCAGCAGCCAAGATATCAGAAACTCCTATAATTCACCCCTCCACTTT.

V and J are TRBV6-5 and TRBJ2-7, with 9 bases fitting TRBD1. Per germline, CDR1 MNHEY and CDR2 SVGAGI. V shed 8 bases and J 8 bases; nucleotides not matched to a gene: 16. This CDR3 has 15 amino acids. The CDR3 region is CASRMSRTGAFQQYF. DNA of the CDR3: TGTGCCAGCCGAATGTCCAGGACAGGGGCATTTCAGCAGTACTTC.

This chain connects TRBV6-1 to TRBJ2-5; D might be TRBD1 (6 bases). CDR1 is MNHNS and CDR2 is SASEGT in the germline V gene. The ends were cut back, 5 bases at V and 1 base at J, with 14 bases in the middle. This CDR3 region has 15 residues. This chain's CDR3 is CASSPNPTGQETQYF. The CDR3 DNA is TGTGCCAGCAGTCCAAATCCGACAGGCCAAGAGACCCAGTACTTC.